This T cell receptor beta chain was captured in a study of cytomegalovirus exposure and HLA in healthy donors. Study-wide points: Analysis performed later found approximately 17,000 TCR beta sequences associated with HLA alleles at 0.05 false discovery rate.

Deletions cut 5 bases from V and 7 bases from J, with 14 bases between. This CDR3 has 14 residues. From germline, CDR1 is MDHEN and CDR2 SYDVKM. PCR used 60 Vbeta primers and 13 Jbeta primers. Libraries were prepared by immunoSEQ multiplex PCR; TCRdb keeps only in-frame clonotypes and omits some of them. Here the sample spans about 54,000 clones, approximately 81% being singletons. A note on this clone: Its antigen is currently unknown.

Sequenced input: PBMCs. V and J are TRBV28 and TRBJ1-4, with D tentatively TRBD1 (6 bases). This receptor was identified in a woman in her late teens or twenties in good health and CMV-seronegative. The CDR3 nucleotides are TGTGCCAGCAGTAGCAAACAGGGCGGTGAAAAACTGTTTTTT. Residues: CASSSKQGGEKLFF. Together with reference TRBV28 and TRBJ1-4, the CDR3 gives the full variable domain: DVKVTQSSRYLVKRTGEKVFLECVQDMDHENMFWYRQDPGLGLRLIYFSYDVKMKEKGDIPEGYSVSREKKERFSLILESASTNQTSMYLCASSSKQGGEKLFFGSGTQLSVL.